The 17 T cell receptor beta chains given below trace back to one sample, sequenced in a study of shared clonotypes between healthy human individuals. Data came from immunoSEQ multiplex PCR; TCRdb stores just in-frame clones and leaves some out. The table records roughly 500,000 clones, 79% of them present only once. The sequenced sample was PBMCs. The origin of the receptors is a woman aged 35 to 49 in good health. Some clones in this sample may be carry-over from other donors' samples.

The rearrangement uses TRBV5-4 and TRBJ2-5; D is possibly TRBD2 (7 bases). The germline V gene encodes CDR1 SGHNT and CDR2 YYREEE (reference sequence). Deletions cut 4 bases from V and 4 bases from J, with 14 bases between. This CDR3 spans 14 amino acids. CDR3 loop: CASSQPGGRETQYF. In DNA, the CDR3 is TGTGCCAGCAGCCAACCGGGGGGCCGAGAGACCCAGTACTTC.

CDR3 protein: CARSPGTGRAFF. CDR3 nucleotides: TGTGCCAGAAGCCCGGGGACAGGGAGGGCTTTCTTT. The genes are TRBV5-3 and TRBJ1-1; TRBD1 matches at 9 bases. TRBV5-3 is annotated as an ORF whose role is uncertain. V lost 4 bases and J lost 11; bases outside the gene matches: 6. The CDR3 length is 12 residues.

The chain employs TRBV6-5 and TRBJ1-5; D possibly corresponds to TRBD1 (5 bases). Germline-derived CDR1 and CDR2 are MNHEY and SVGAGI. This CDR3 has 14 amino acids. V shed 4 bases and J shed 4 bases, with 11 bases lying between them. CDR3 sequence reads: CASSLRQYNQPQHF. The CDR3 bases are TGTGCCAGCAGTTTACGACAGTATAATCAGCCCCAGCATTTT.

The chain links TRBV5-1 to TRBJ2-7; no clear D gene. Germline V gene lookup returns CDR1 SGHRS and CDR2 YFSETQ. CDR3 length: 15 amino acids. The V gene lost 0 bases and the J gene lost 2 bases, with 12 bases spanning the gap. The CDR3 protein is CASSLGGPATYEQYF. The DNA for the CDR3 is TGCGCCAGCAGCTTGGGAGGTCCAGCTACCTACGAGCAGTACTTC.

This clone was detected once. This chain joins TRBV7-6 and TRBJ2-1, with TRBD1 matching 12 bases. This CDR3 spans 16 amino acids. V was pared by 0 bases and J by 9 bases, with 6 bases of the junction left unmatched. Germline loops: CDR1 SGHVS, CDR2 FNYEAQ. DNA for the CDR3: TGTGCCAGCAGCTTAGCTACGGGACAGGGGGCGCGTGAGCAGTTCTTC. It codes for CASSLATGQGAREQFF.

The chain uses TRBV28 and TRBJ2-5; TRBD2 matches at 13 bases. This CDR3 has 17 amino acids. Germline V CDR1 and CDR2: MDHEN, SYDVKM. With 5 bases clipped from V and 13 bases from J, the junction kept 19 bases outside the gene matches. CDR3 sequence: CASSQRTSGGLKGPWYF. CDR3 in DNA: TGTGCCAGCAGTCAAAGGACTAGCGGGGGCCTCAAGGGACCTTGGTACTTC.

The chain uses TRBV5-4 and TRBJ1-5; the D gene is possibly TRBD1 (5 bases). V lost 6 bases and J 0 bases, leaving 22 bases between the germline ends. Germline V gene lookup returns CDR1 SGHNT and CDR2 YYREEE (reference sequence). CDR3 size: 18 residues. The CDR3 sequence is CASTIRTSKAYSNQPQHF. The CDR3 DNA is TGTGCCAGCACTATTCGGACATCCAAGGCATATAGCAATCAGCCCCAGCATTTT. Looking up the rest from reference TRBV5-4 and TRBJ1-5 gives the full variable domain: ETGVTQSPTHLIKTRGQQVTLRCSSQSGHNTVSWYQQALGQGPQFIFQYYREEENGRGNFPPRFSGLQFPNYSSELNVNALELDDSALYLCASTIRTSKAYSNQPQHFGDGTRLSIL.

CDR3 loop: CASRAQDYEQYF. Here the CDR3 DNA reads TGTGCCAGCAGAGCACAGGACTACGAGCAGTACTTC. The rearrangement uses TRBV2 and TRBJ2-7; TRBD1 might be the D (5 bases). V lost 6 bases and J lost 3, with 9 bases in between. The germline V gene encodes CDR1 SNHLY and CDR2 FYNNEI. The CDR3 runs to 12 residues.

The chain uses TRBV29-1 and TRBJ1-1, with 7 nucleotides matching TRBD1. The J segment lost 5 bases and the V segment lost 4 bases, leaving 10 bases of the junction unmatched. Germline V gene lookup returns CDR1 SQVTM and CDR2 ANQGSEA. The CDR3 is made up of 14 amino acids. The CDR3 bases are TGCAGCGTTGTTCAGGCGGCAGGGGGAACTGAAGCTTTCTTT. It is translated as CSVVQAAGGTEAFF.

The genes are TRBV9 and TRBJ2-3; D unresolved. CDR3 length: 15 amino acids. With 2 bases removed from V and 4 bases from J, the gap between germline ends came to 14 bases. CDR1 and CDR2 (germline): SGDLS, YYNGEE. DNA for the CDR3: TGTGCCAGCAGCGTTGGGGTAGGGCACGCAGATACGCAGTATTTT. This codes for CASSVGVGHADTQYF.

The rearrangement uses TRBV19 and TRBJ1-1; weak D call: TRBD1 (5 bases). With 5 bases removed from V and 5 bases from J, the gap between germline ends came to 15 bases. The V gene's germline CDR1 is LNHDA and CDR2 SQIVND (reference sequence). CDR3 length equals 14 residues. The DNA for the CDR3 is TGTGCCAGTAGTCCCAGACCGGAGGGGACTGAAGCTTTCTTT. It encodes CASSPRPEGTEAFF.

This clone is a singleton in its sample. The chain couples TRBV7-3 to TRBJ2-5; a weak D match, TRBD2 (5 bases). CDR3 length equals 13 residues. The V end lost 5 bases, the J end lost 7 bases, and 14 bases lay between the germline ends. Per germline, CDR1 SGHTA and CDR2 FQGTGA. This chain's CDR3 is CASSLRARGTQYF. In nucleotides, the CDR3 is TGTGCCAGCAGCCTCCGGGCTCGGGGGACCCAGTACTTC.

V gene TRBV7-6 combines with J gene TRBJ2-1, with a possible D match to TRBD1 (6 bases). CDR3 size: 19 residues. V lost 5 bases, J lost 4 bases, and 27 bases lay in between. Per the germline V gene, CDR1 is SGHVS and CDR2 is FNYEAQ. CDR3 in amino acids: CASSLFRDIQSRDYNEQFF. In DNA, the CDR3 is TGTGCCAGCAGCCTATTCCGGGACATCCAAAGTCGGGATTACAATGAGCAGTTCTTC.

The chain couples TRBV15 to TRBJ2-3; TRBD2 aligns across 8 bases. V dropped 1 base and J dropped 3; count of bases not matched to a gene: 3. Germline V CDR1 and CDR2: LNHNV, YYDKDF (reference sequence). The length of the CDR3 is 15 residues. The CDR3 bases are TGTGCCACCAGCAGAGCTAGCGGGCATACAGATACGCAGTATTTT. Amino acid sequence: CATSRASGHTDTQYF.

The chain recombines TRBV19 with TRBJ2-5; tentative D call: TRBD2 (5 bases). This CDR3 contains 14 residues. V was pared by 4 bases and J by 3 bases, with 12 bases between. Germline V lookup: CDR1 LNHDA, CDR2 SQIVND (reference sequence). For the CDR3, the DNA is TGTGCCAGTAGTACGGGGTCACTAAAAGAGACCCAGTACTTC. Protein: CASSTGSLKETQYF.

CDR3 coding DNA: TGTGCCAGCAGCCAAGAATGGGGGATAGGGGGCGCGGCTGGCTACACCTTC. This codes for CASSQEWGIGGAAGYTF. V gene TRBV4-2 combines with J gene TRBJ1-2, with TRBD1 identical over 7 bases. CDR1 and CDR2 from the germline V gene are LGHNA and YNFKEQ. V trimming: 0 bases; J trimming: 7 bases; junction bases outside the gene matches: 14. The CDR3 consists of 17 residues.

Ten or more counts support this clone. This sequence joins TRBV5-1 and TRBJ2-1; 7 bases match TRBD1. With 0 bases clipped from V and 4 bases from J, the junction kept 7 bases outside the gene matches. This CDR3 comprises 16 residues. Germline V gives CDR1 SGHRS, CDR2 YFSETQ. The CDR3 sequence: CASSLERGQLYNEQFF. The CDR3 coding sequence is TGCGCCAGCAGCTTGGAGAGGGGACAGCTATACAATGAGCAGTTCTTC.